The 32 T cell receptor beta chains below were found in one sample sequenced in a study of T-cell memory formation after mild COVID-19. TCRdb re-analysed the 5' RACE reads in MiXCR, keeping a single row per CDR3 protein. The table has about 150,000 distinct CDR3 sequences, roughly 24% seen once; the top ten hold approximately 25%. Material for sequencing was PBMCs or a T cell subset sorted from them (not recorded which). The source is an adult woman who had mild COVID-19 (a few samples of this study predate the infection). Cell type and time point are not known.

This clonotype was seen a few times. This chain uses TRBV6-1 with TRBJ2-1, with 8 positions matching TRBD1. This CDR3 contains 13 residues. V gave up 5 bases and J gave up 8 bases; unmatched junction bases: 5. CDR1 MNHNS and CDR2 SASEGT come from the germline V gene. The CDR3 DNA reads as TGTGCCAGCAGTTCCGACAGGGGTGATGAGCAGTTCTTC. Encoded protein: CASSSDRGDEQFF.

The CDR3 nucleotides are TGTGCCAGCAGCTTAGGGTGGGACACTGAAGCTTTCTTT. Translated, it gives CASSLGWDTEAFF. The V and J genes are TRBV7-6 and TRBJ1-1; D ambiguous. The CDR3 sequence is 13 residues long. Germline CDR1 is SGHVS and CDR2 is FNYEAQ. V was pared by 1 base and J by 3 bases, with 6 bases between.

The chain links TRBV4-1 to TRBJ2-2; maybe TRBD1 (6 bases). Germline CDR1 is MGHRA and CDR2 is YSYEKL. Between the trimmed V and J ends, which lost 4 bases and 0 bases, there was a span of 12 bases. The CDR3 has 16 amino acids. CDR3 DNA sequence: TGCGCCAGCAGCCCTCGGACAGTCGCGAACACCGGGGAGCTGTTTTTT. It specifies CASSPRTVANTGELFF.

This clonotype was seen a handful of times. The V gene is TRBV9, the J gene TRBJ2-7; D gene unclear. The CDR3 is 14 amino acids. The germline V gene has CDR1 SGDLS and CDR2 YYNGEE. V was trimmed by 0 bases and J by 6 bases, leaving 13 bases between them. CDR3 amino acids: CASSVGGTWGEQYF. The CDR3 nucleotides are TGTGCCAGCAGCGTAGGAGGCACATGGGGCGAGCAGTACTTC.

This clonotype came up a few times. This chain links TRBV2 with TRBJ1-4; no firm D call. The germline V gene has CDR1 SNHLY and CDR2 FYNNEI. Trimming pared 3 bases from V and 2 bases from J, leaving 7 bases between. The CDR3 covers 14 residues. As DNA, the CDR3 is TGTGCCAGCAGTGACAGCCGTACTAATGAAAAACTGTTTTTT. This encodes CASSDSRTNEKLFF.

The chain employs TRBV20-1 and TRBJ1-1; D is perhaps TRBD1 (6 bases). V was pared by 7 bases and J by 5 bases, with 14 bases between. The CDR3 consists of 12 residues. Germline V CDR1 and CDR2: DFQATT, SNEGSKA (reference sequence). The CDR3 spells CSVWGARTEAFF. CDR3 sequence (DNA): TGCAGTGTATGGGGGGCTCGGACTGAAGCTTTCTTT.

The chain links TRBV7-8 to TRBJ2-3; 8 positions match TRBD2. V dropped 5 bases and J dropped 6; count of bases not matched to a gene: 13. The germline V gene encodes CDR1 SGHVS and CDR2 FQNEAQ. The CDR3 has 16 residues. CDR3 loop: CASSLLLAVGWDTQYF. The DNA for the CDR3 is TGTGCCAGCAGCCTACTACTAGCGGTAGGATGGGATACGCAGTATTTT.

This clonotype appeared a few times. V and J are TRBV7-9 and TRBJ1-4; no firm D call. Germline V lookup: CDR1 SEHNR, CDR2 FQNEAQ (reference sequence). V shed 5 bases and J shed 0 bases, with 10 bases lying between them. This CDR3 has 15 residues. The CDR3 DNA sequence: TGTGCCAGCAGCGGGCTCGGAGCAACTAATGAAAAACTGTTTTTT. Translated: CASSGLGATNEKLFF. Based on the CDR3 plus reference TRBV7-9 and TRBJ1-4, the full variable domain is DTGVSQNPRHKITKRGQNVTFRCDPISEHNRLYWYRQTLGQGPEFLTYFQNEAQLEKSRLLSDRFSAERPKGSFSTLEIQRTEQGDSAMYLCASSGLGATNEKLFFGSGTQLSVL.

The chain has TRBV7-9 and TRBJ2-5; D gene ambiguous. Per germline, CDR1 SEHNR and CDR2 FQNEAQ (reference sequence). Deletions cut 5 bases from V and 5 bases from J, with 9 bases between. This CDR3 has 12 amino acids. CDR3 bases: TGTGCCAGCAGCCTCGTCGAGGAGACCCAGTACTTC. It yields the protein CASSLVEETQYF.

This clonotype was picked up a small number of times. V gene TRBV4-1 combines with J gene TRBJ1-1, with D perhaps TRBD1 (5 bases). The CDR3 spans 16 residues. V shed 0 bases and J shed 2 bases, with 13 bases lying between them. In germline, CDR1 is MGHRA, CDR2 YSYEKL. The CDR3 coding sequence is TGCGCCAGCAGCCAAGATGCGGGGCTAGTAAACACTGAAGCTTTCTTT. Its translation: CASSQDAGLVNTEAFF.

This clonotype occurred a few times. V is TRBV20-1 and J is TRBJ1-2; D may be TRBD1 (6 bases). Looked up from germline, CDR1 is DFQATT and CDR2 is SNEGSKA (reference sequence). This CDR3 is built from 12 residues. V lost 6 bases to trimming and J lost 4 bases, with 12 bases between them. CDR3 in DNA: TGCAGTGCCCCCCTGGACAGCTATGGCTACACCTTC. Amino acid sequence: CSAPLDSYGYTF.

The V gene is TRBV5-6, the J gene TRBJ2-1, with D hard to call. This CDR3 has 13 residues. CDR1 SGHDT and CDR2 YYEEEE come from the germline V gene. Trimming took off 4 bases at V and 6 bases at J, with 11 bases between the two ends. CDR3 coding DNA: TGTGCCAGCAGCCTCTTACAGAGCAATGAGCAGTTCTTC. Its protein is CASSLLQSNEQFF.

The sample holds a few counts of this clonotype. The V gene is TRBV7-9, the J gene TRBJ2-2; 7 positions agree with TRBD1. The length of the CDR3 is 15 residues. Germline V gives CDR1 SEHNR, CDR2 FQNEAQ (reference sequence). The V gene end was trimmed by 5 bases and the J gene end by 0 bases; junction bases not matched to a gene: 3. In nucleotides, the CDR3 is TGTGCCAGCAGCACCGGGACAGCGAACACCGGGGAGCTGTTTTTT. Its translation is CASSTGTANTGELFF.

V and J are TRBV29-1 and TRBJ2-1; D not resolved. This CDR3 comprises 11 residues. Germline lookup yields CDR1 SQVTM and CDR2 ANQGSEA. Deletions cut 1 base from V and 6 bases from J, with 4 bases between. The CDR3, as DNA: TGCAGCGTTGAAGTGGTCAATGAGCAGTTCTTC. Translating it yields CSVEVVNEQFF.

This clonotype was observed a handful of times. The chain combines TRBV6-2 or TRBV6-3 with TRBJ1-5; no clear D. Trimming removed 8 bases from V and 2 bases from J, with 7 bases in between. Per germline, CDR1 MNHEY and CDR2 SVGEGT. The CDR3 spans 12 residues. The CDR3 DNA reads TGTGCCAGCGGCGGCGGCAATCAGCCCCAGCATTTT. Translating it yields CASGGGNQPQHF.

Only a few counts were recorded for this clonotype. The chain joins TRBV14 to TRBJ2-1, with unresolved D. Trimming took off 4 bases at V and 2 bases at J, with 15 bases between the two ends. The CDR3 is 16 residues long. Germline loops: CDR1 SGHDN, CDR2 FVKESK. The chain's CDR3 is CASSRNLGNTYNEQFF. DNA for the CDR3: TGTGCCAGCAGCCGGAATCTAGGAAACACCTACAATGAGCAGTTCTTC.

This clonotype has a count of ten or more. This chain connects TRBV7-9 to TRBJ2-7; D may be TRBD2 (6 bases). CDR1 SEHNR and CDR2 FQNEAQ come from the germline V gene (reference sequence). V gave up 5 bases and J gave up 2 bases, with 10 bases separating them. The CDR3 has 13 residues. The CDR3 region has the DNA TGTGCCAGCAGCCCCGGGGGAGCCTACGAGCAGTACTTC. This translates into CASSPGGAYEQYF.

This clonotype was found a few times. V gene TRBV7-6 combines with J gene TRBJ2-1; D perhaps matches TRBD2 (7 bases). The germline gives CDR1 SGHVS, CDR2 FNYEAQ. The CDR3 totals 14 residues. Deletions cut 5 bases from V and 8 bases from J, with 16 bases between. The CDR3 protein is CASSRGGPAHEQFF. CDR3 DNA: TGTGCCAGCAGCCGCGGGGGCCCCGCCCATGAGCAGTTCTTC.

This clonotype occurred a few times. This CDR3 reads CASSFDGYTDTQYF. The CDR3 region has the DNA TGTGCCAGCAGTTTCGACGGCTACACAGATACGCAGTATTTT. This sequence joins TRBV12-3 or TRBV12-4 and TRBJ2-3; D unclear. Trimming cost V 3 bases and J 2 bases, with 9 bases left between them. The CDR3 has 14 amino acids.

This clonotype was recorded a few times. The chain couples TRBV9 to TRBJ1-1; D perhaps matches TRBD1 (6 bases). This CDR3 is built from 13 residues. Germline CDR1 is SGDLS and CDR2 is YYNGEE. V lost 4 bases, J lost 1 base, and 8 bases lay in between. The CDR3 coding sequence is TGTGCCAGCAGCCAGACAGGGAACACTGAAGCTTTCTTT. Translation: CASSQTGNTEAFF.

The chain couples TRBV7-6 to TRBJ2-1; 12 nucleotides line up with TRBD2. CDR1 and CDR2 (germline): SGHVS, FNYEAQ. There are 17 residues in the CDR3. V shed 2 bases, J shed 7 bases, and the junction held 9 bases outside the gene matches. The CDR3 protein is CASSLSTSGRISNEQFF. The CDR3 DNA reads as TGTGCCAGCAGCTTAAGTACTAGCGGGAGGATAAGTAATGAGCAGTTCTTC. The full variable domain, in which reference TRBV7-6 and TRBJ2-1 provide the parts outside the CDR3, is GAGVSQSPRYKVTKRGQDVALRCDPISGHVSLYWYRQALGQGPEFLTYFNYEAQQDKSGLPNDRFSAERPEGSISTLTIQRTEQRDSAMYRCASSLSTSGRISNEQFFGPGTRLTVL.

This rearrangement joins TRBV6-2 or TRBV6-3 to TRBJ2-1; a weak D match, TRBD2 (6 bases). Germline V lookup: CDR1 MNHEY, CDR2 SVGEGT. The V end was cut by 8 bases, the J end by 9 bases, with 14 bases between. The CDR3 has 12 amino acids. The chain's CDR3 is CASSIGGTEQFF. The CDR3 nucleotides read TGTGCCAGCTCCATCGGGGGAACTGAGCAGTTCTTC.

This clonotype occurred a few times. The V call is TRBV7-2, the J call TRBJ2-7; no definite D call. Germline CDR1 and CDR2: SGHTA and FQGNSA. This CDR3 is built from 13 residues. The V gene lost 1 base and the J gene lost 3 bases, with 7 bases spanning the gap. CDR3 loop: CASSLVGDYEQYF. CDR3 DNA: TGTGCCAGCAGCTTAGTTGGGGACTACGAGCAGTACTTC. The full variable domain, with the rest looked up from reference TRBV7-2 and TRBJ2-7, is GAGVSQSPSNKVTEKGKDVELRCDPISGHTALYWYRQSLGQGLEFLIYFQGNSAPDKSGLPSDRFSAERTGGSVSTLTIQRTQQEDSAVYLCASSLVGDYEQYFGPGTRLTVT.

This rearrangement joins TRBV12-3 or TRBV12-4 to TRBJ2-6; 9 bases align to TRBD2. The V and J ends lost 3 bases and 0 bases, in that order; junction bases with no gene match: 3. The CDR3 loop spans 17 amino acids. CDR3 amino acids: CASSLSGRISGANVLTF. The CDR3 nucleotides are TGTGCCAGCAGTTTGAGCGGGAGGATCTCTGGGGCCAACGTCCTGACTTTC.

The chain joins TRBV9 to TRBJ2-3; TRBD2 might be the D (7 bases). There are 16 residues in the CDR3. Trimming stripped 0 bases from V and 4 bases from J, with 15 bases between. Germline values: CDR1 SGDLS, CDR2 YYNGEE. The CDR3 nucleotides read TGTGCCAGCAGCGTAGAGTCGGGGGGCGTCCCAGATACGCAGTATTTT. Translating it yields CASSVESGGVPDTQYF.

The genes are TRBV4-1 and TRBJ2-6; D gene uncertain. The CDR3 contains 14 residues. V was pared by 6 bases and J by 3 bases, with 9 bases between. From germline, CDR1 is MGHRA and CDR2 YSYEKL. This chain's CDR3 is CASRATDGANVLTF. CDR3 coding DNA: TGCGCCAGCAGGGCCACGGATGGGGCCAACGTCCTGACTTTC.

This clonotype has only a few counts. V and J are TRBV7-6 and TRBJ1-2; tentative D call: TRBD1 (5 bases). V shed 0 bases and J shed 2 bases, with 16 bases lying between them. The length of the CDR3 is 17 residues. In germline, CDR1 is SGHVS, CDR2 FNYEAQ. CDR3 residues: CASSLASPSAGNYGYTF. DNA of the CDR3: TGTGCCAGCAGCTTAGCAAGCCCCTCGGCAGGGAACTATGGCTACACCTTC.

In DNA, the CDR3 is TGTGCCAGCAGTTCAGCGGACAGGGGAAACGAGACCCAGTACTTC. It is translated as CASSSADRGNETQYF. V gene TRBV27 combines with J gene TRBJ2-5, with 9 bases that match TRBD1. Unmatched junction bases numbered 8, after V lost 4 bases and J lost 5 bases. This CDR3 has 15 amino acids. CDR1 and CDR2 (germline): MNHEY, SMNVEV (reference sequence).

This clonotype has more than one count but fewer than ten. V gene TRBV20-1 combines with J gene TRBJ2-3, with 13 bases matching TRBD2. V lost 5 bases, J lost 4 bases, and 9 bases stayed unmatched. Per germline, CDR1 DFQATT and CDR2 SNEGSKA (reference sequence). The CDR3 consists of 16 residues. Here the CDR3 reads CSAGTTSGGAPDTQYF. The CDR3 region has the DNA TGCAGTGCTGGCACCACTAGCGGGGGGGCCCCAGATACGCAGTATTTT.

This clonotype turned up a few times. The rearrangement uses TRBV18 and TRBJ1-2; unclear D gene. CDR3 size: 14 residues. In germline, CDR1 is KGHSH, CDR2 LQKENI. The germline V and J ends were trimmed by 0 bases and 4 bases, with 9 bases remaining between them. CDR3 coding DNA: TGTGCCAGCTCACCACCTACAGTCGGCTATGGCTACACCTTC. Protein product: CASSPPTVGYGYTF. Complete variable domain (other parts from reference TRBV18 and TRBJ1-2): NAGVMQNPRHLVRRRGQEARLRCSPMKGHSHVYWYRQLPEEGLKFMVYLQKENIIDESGMPKERFSAEFPKEGPSILRIQQVVRGDSAAYFCASSPPTVGYGYTFGSGTRLTVV.

The rearrangement uses TRBV5-1 and TRBJ2-1, with D possibly TRBD2 on 6 matching bases. The CDR3 spans 18 residues. Germline V gene data show CDR1 as SGHRS and CDR2 as YFSETQ. The ends were cut back, 0 bases at V and 0 bases at J, with 16 bases in the middle. CDR3 protein: CASSLATLTSSSYNEQFF. The DNA of the CDR3 is TGCGCCAGCAGCTTGGCAACCCTGACTAGTAGCTCCTACAATGAGCAGTTCTTC.

This rearrangement joins TRBV7-8 to TRBJ2-1; tentatively, D is TRBD1 or TRBD2 (5 bases each). Deletions cut 1 base from V and 8 bases from J, with 18 bases between. The germline gives CDR1 SGHVS, CDR2 FQNEAQ. This CDR3 contains 16 residues. CDR3 sequence (DNA): TGTGCCAGCAGCTTAGACGACCGAGGGGTATGGGATGAGCAGTTCTTC. It codes for CASSLDDRGVWDEQFF.